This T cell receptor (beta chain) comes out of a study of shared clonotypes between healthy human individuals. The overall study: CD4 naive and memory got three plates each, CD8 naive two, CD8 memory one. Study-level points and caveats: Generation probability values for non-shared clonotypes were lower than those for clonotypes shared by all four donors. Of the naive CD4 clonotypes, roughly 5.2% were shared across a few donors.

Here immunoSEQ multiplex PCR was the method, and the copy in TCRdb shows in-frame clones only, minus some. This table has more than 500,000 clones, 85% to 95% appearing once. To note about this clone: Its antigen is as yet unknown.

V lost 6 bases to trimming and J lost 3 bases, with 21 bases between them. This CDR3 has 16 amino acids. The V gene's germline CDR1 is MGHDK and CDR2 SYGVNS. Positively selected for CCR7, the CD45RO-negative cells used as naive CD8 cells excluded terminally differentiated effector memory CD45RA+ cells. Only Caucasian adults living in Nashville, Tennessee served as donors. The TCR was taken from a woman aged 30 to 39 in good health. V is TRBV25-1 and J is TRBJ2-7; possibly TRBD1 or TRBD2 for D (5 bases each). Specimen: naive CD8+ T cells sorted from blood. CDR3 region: CASSGAEYTKFYEQYF. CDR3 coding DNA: TGTGCCAGCAGCGGGGCGGAATATACGAAGTTCTACGAGCAGTACTTC.